The following is a T cell receptor (beta chain) sequence with its context. Its antigen is unknown. These data come from a study of regulatory dendritic cells for organ transplantation. Overall study results and limits: Regulatory dendritic cells appeared to expand memory CD8+ clones less than mature ones.

Germline loops: CDR1 GTSNPN, CDR2 SVGIG (reference sequence). The CDR3 is 16 residues long. The V end was cut by 1 base, the J end by 1 base, with 15 bases between. Allogeneic regulatory or mature dendritic cells were co-cultured for roughly five days with CFSE-labeled sorted T cells at 1:10. The protocol was immunoSEQ multiplex PCR, while the TCRdb copy is restricted to in-frame clones and leaves out a portion. The table shows approximately 10,000 clones, with around 80% occurring only once. The chain uses TRBV30 and TRBJ2-3, with a tentative D call TRBD2 (6 bases). This TCR came from a human donor in good health. The sequenced sample was memory CD4+ T cells from blood cultured with dendritic cells. Indicated subset: CD45RO+ memory T cells. Here the CDR3 reads CAWSAIAAVGTDTQYF. Here the CDR3 DNA reads TGTGCCTGGAGTGCAATAGCGGCGGTCGGCACAGATACGCAGTATTTT.